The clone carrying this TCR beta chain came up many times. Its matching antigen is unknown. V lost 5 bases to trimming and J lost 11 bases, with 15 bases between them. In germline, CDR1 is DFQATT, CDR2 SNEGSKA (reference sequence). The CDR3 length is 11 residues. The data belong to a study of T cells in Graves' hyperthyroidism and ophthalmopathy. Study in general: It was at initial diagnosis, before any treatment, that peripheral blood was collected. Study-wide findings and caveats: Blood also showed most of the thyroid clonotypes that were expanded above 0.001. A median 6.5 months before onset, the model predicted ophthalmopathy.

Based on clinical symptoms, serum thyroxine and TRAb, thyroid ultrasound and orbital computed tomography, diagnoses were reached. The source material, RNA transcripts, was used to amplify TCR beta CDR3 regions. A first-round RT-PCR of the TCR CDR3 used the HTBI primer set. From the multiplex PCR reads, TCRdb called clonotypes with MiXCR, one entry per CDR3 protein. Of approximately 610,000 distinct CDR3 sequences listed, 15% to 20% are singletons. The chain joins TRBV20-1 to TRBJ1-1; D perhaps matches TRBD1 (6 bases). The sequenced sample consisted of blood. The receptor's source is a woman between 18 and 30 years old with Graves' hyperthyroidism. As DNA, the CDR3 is TGCAGTGCTCCTAAACAGGGAGGGGCTTTCTTT. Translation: CSAPKQGGAFF.